This is a list of T cell receptor beta chains from one sample in a study of blood T cell repertoires in COVID-19. Sequencing was performed with immunoSEQ multiplex PCR; in TCRdb, only in-frame clones are kept and a portion is missing. Found here are some 230,000 clones, more than 75% of them singletons; the top ten hold 7.5% to 9.5%. Source material: peripheral blood. These receptors all stem from a woman older than 75 with COVID-19, enrolled during active disease. Both conserved end residues are part of each CDR3. Each record gives: D gene, J gene, clone size, V gene, CDR3 DNA, CDR3 protein. The D gene is left open where the match is weak. Size is omitted from some rows. Given values are once, few, many or a class for expanded clones.

NA | TRBJ1-6 | NA | TRBV7-9 | TGTGCCAGCAGCTCCCGAGACAGATACAATTCACCCCTCCACTTT | CASSSRDRYNSPLHF
TRBD1 | TRBJ1-6 | NA | TRBV9 | TGTGCCAGCAGCCCCCCGGGACAGGGGGGTAGAGCCCTCCACTTT | CASSPPGQGGRALHF
NA | TRBJ2-1 | NA | TRBV5-4 | TGTGCCAGCAGCTTGAATACCTACAATGAGCAGTTCTTC | CASSLNTYNEQFF
NA | TRBJ2-4 | NA | TRBV19 | TGTGCCAGTAGCACCGCGACGGGATCCAAAAACATTCAGTACTTC | CASSTATGSKNIQYF
TRBD2 | TRBJ2-1 | NA | TRBV5-1 | TGCGCCAGCACCCCAGTGGGGGGGACCTCCTACAATGAGCAGTTCTTC | CASTPVGGTSYNEQFF
NA | TRBJ2-7 | NA | TRBV25-1 | TGTGCCAGCAGTGAATCCGGTAGACACTACGAGCAGTACTTC | CASSESGRHYEQYF
TRBD2 | TRBJ2-1 | NA | TRBV7-9 | TGTGCCAGCAGCTTAGACGGGGGGGCGAGCAATGAGCAGTTCTTC | CASSLDGGASNEQFF
NA | TRBJ1-1 | few | TRBV6-2/TRBV6-3 | TGTGCCAGCAGTGACAGCCCGATTGAAAACACTGAAGCTTTCTTT | CASSDSPIENTEAFF
NA | TRBJ2-7 | NA | TRBV3-1/TRBV3-2 | TGTGCCAGCAGCCAGGTAGCGCACGAGCAGTACTTC | CASSQVAHEQYF
NA | TRBJ1-1 | NA | TRBV15 | TGTGCCACCAGCAGAGAAGCCAAGGCGGTGAACACTGAAGCTTTCTTT | CATSREAKAVNTEAFF
NA | TRBJ2-5 | NA | TRBV2 | TGTGCCAGCAGTCGTAATAGACAAGAGACCCAGTACTTC | CASSRNRQETQYF
NA | TRBJ2-2 | NA | TRBV21-1 | TGTGCCAGCACGTTCCGAGGGATCGACACCGGGGAGCTGTTTTTT | CASTFRGIDTGELFF
NA | TRBJ2-4 | NA | TRBV2 | TGTGCCAGCAGTGAAGCGGGGGAGGTCAAAAACATTCAGTACTTC | CASSEAGEVKNIQYF
NA | TRBJ2-2 | NA | TRBV5-1 | TGCGCCAGCAGCTCCCCACAGAACACCGGGGAGCTGTTTTTT | CASSSPQNTGELFF
NA | TRBJ2-5 | NA | TRBV5-4 | TGTGCCAGCAGCTCCCCCAGGGGACGAGAGACCCAGTACTTC | CASSSPRGRETQYF
NA | TRBJ1-2 | NA | TRBV7-2 | TGTGCCAGCAGCTCGCGAACTAAGAGCTACACCTTC | CASSSRTKSYTF
NA | TRBJ1-1 | NA | TRBV28 | TGTGCCAGCCTCGCCACAGGTCCCGGCACTGAAGCTTTCTTT | CASLATGPGTEAFF
TRBD1 | TRBJ2-7 | NA | TRBV7-3 | TGTGCCAGCAGCAGGGGACAGGGGGCTCGCGAGCAGTACTTC | CASSRGQGAREQYF
NA | TRBJ1-4 | NA | TRBV28 | TGTGCCAGCAGTTTGCGAGAAAAACTGTTTTTT | CASSLREKLFF
TRBD1 | TRBJ1-3 | NA | TRBV19 | TGTGCCAGTAGCCGACAGGGGGCCAATCTAGTATCTGGAAACACCATATATTTT | CASSRQGANLVSGNTIYF
NA | TRBJ1-1 | NA | TRBV7-9 | TGTGCCAGCAGCTTACTAACAGGGAGGGGCACTGAAGCTTTCTTT | CASSLLTGRGTEAFF
TRBD1 | TRBJ1-5 | NA | TRBV7-9 | TGTGCCAGCAGCTTGGACAGGGGCGGCAATCAGCCCCAGCATTTT | CASSLDRGGNQPQHF
NA | TRBJ1-5 | NA | TRBV3-1/TRBV3-2 | TGTGCCAGCAGCCAAACACAGGGATCAGCCCAGCATTTT | CASSQTQGSAQHF
NA | TRBJ2-1 | NA | TRBV10-1 | TGCGCCAGCAGTGGAGGAGGTTACAATGAGCAGTTCTTC | CASSGGGYNEQFF
TRBD2 | TRBJ2-1 | NA | TRBV5-1 | TGCGCCAGCAGCTTGGCCGGGGGGGCCGTCAATGAGCAGTTCTTC | CASSLAGGAVNEQFF
TRBD2 | TRBJ2-3 | NA | TRBV27 | TGTGCCAGCAGCTCACTAGCGGGAGGGCCGCGGACGCAGTATTTT | CASSSLAGGPRTQYF
NA | TRBJ2-6 | NA | TRBV6-1 | TGTGCCAGCAGTTCGGGTGGCTCTGGGGCCAACGTCCTGACTTTC | CASSSGGSGANVLTF